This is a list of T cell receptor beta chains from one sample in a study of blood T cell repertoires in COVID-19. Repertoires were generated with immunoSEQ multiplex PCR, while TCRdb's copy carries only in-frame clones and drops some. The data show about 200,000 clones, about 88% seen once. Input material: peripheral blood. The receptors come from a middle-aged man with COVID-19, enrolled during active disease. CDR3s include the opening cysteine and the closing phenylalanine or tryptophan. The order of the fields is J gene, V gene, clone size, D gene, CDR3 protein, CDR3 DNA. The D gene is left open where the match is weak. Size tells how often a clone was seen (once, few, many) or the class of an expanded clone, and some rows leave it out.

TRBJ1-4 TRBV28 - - CASTTGNNEKLFF TGTGCCAGCACTACAGGGAATAATGAAAAACTGTTTTTT
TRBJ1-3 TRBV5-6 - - CASSQVPSSGNTIYF TGTGCCAGCAGCCAGGTACCCAGCTCTGGAAACACCATATATTTT
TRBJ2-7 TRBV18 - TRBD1 CASSRDRAYEQYF TGTGCCAGCTCCCGGGACAGGGCTTACGAGCAGTACTTC
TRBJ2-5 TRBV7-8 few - CASSVGTSQETQYF TGTGCCAGCAGCGTGGGGACAAGCCAAGAGACCCAGTACTTC
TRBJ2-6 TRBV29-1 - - CSIAQSSGANVLTF TGCAGCATTGCACAGAGCTCTGGGGCCAACGTCCTGACTTTC
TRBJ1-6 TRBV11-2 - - CASSLGQYNSPLHF TGTGCCAGCAGCTTAGGGCAATACAATTCACCCCTCCACTTT
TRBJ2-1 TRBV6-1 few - CASSGPGGNSYNEQFF TGTGCCAGCAGTGGACCAGGGGGGAACTCCTACAATGAGCAGTTCTTC
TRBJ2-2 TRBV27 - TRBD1 CASRPFGQVRVVGLFF TGTGCCAGCAGACCCTTCGGACAGGTTAGAGTCGTAGGGCTGTTTTTT
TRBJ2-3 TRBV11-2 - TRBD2 CASSFRLAGEDPDTQYF TGTGCCAGCAGCTTTCGTCTAGCGGGAGAAGATCCAGATACGCAGTATTTT
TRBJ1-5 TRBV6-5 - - CASSIQGWVQPQHF TGTGCCAGCAGTATACAGGGTTGGGTTCAGCCCCAGCATTTT
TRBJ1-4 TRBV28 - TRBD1 CASSSPTGTNEKLFF TGTGCCAGCAGTAGCCCGACAGGGACTAATGAAAAACTGTTTTTT
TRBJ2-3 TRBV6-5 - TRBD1 CASSPGQTTDTQYF TGTGCCAGCAGTCCGGGACAGACCACAGATACGCAGTATTTT
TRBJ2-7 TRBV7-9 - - CASSLASVPYEQYF TGTGCCAGCAGCTTAGCCAGCGTTCCCTACGAGCAGTACTTC
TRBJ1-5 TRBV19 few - CASSPVVFSNQPQHF TGTGCCAGTAGCCCTGTTGTCTTTAGCAATCAGCCCCAGCATTTT
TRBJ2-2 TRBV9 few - CASSPGGGNGLGELFF TGTGCCAGCAGCCCAGGTGGCGGGAATGGCCTCGGGGAGCTGTTTTTT
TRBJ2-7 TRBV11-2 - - CASSPGVGASYEQYF TGTGCCAGCAGCCCAGGGGTTGGGGCCTCCTACGAGCAGTACTTC
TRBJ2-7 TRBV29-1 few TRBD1 CSVEDTGASPYEQYF TGCAGCGTTGAAGATACAGGGGCCTCTCCCTACGAGCAGTACTTC
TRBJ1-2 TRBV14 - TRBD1 CASSPGTAVGYTF TGTGCCAGCAGCCCCGGGACAGCAGTTGGCTACACCTTC
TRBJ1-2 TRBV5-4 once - CASSLVGDLYGYTF TGTGCCAGCAGCTTGGTCGGAGATCTCTATGGCTACACCTTC
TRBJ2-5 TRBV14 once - CASSPRQPGETQYF TGTGCCAGCAGCCCACGTCAGCCGGGAGAGACCCAGTACTTC
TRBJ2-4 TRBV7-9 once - CASSLDQRILAKNIQYF TGTGCCAGCAGCTTAGACCAGCGGATCCTAGCCAAAAACATTCAGTACTTC
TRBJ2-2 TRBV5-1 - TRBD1 CASSLQGQGAAGELFF TGCGCCAGCAGCTTGCAGGGACAGGGTGCGGCCGGGGAGCTGTTTTTT
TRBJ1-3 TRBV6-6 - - CASTPGEGNTIYF TGTGCCAGCACCCCCGGGGAGGGAAACACCATATATTTT
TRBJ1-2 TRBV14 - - CASSARSTGLYGYTF TGTGCCAGCAGCGCACGATCCACAGGGCTCTATGGCTACACCTTC
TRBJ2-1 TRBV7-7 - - CASSLNPTPGYNEQFF TGTGCTAGCAGCTTAAACCCCACCCCCGGCTACAATGAGCAGTTCTTC
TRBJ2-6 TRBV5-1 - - CASSPSSGANVLTF TGCGCCAGCAGCCCCTCCTCTGGGGCCAACGTCCTGACTTTC
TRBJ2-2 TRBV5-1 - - CASRGGSGELFF TGCGCCAGCCGAGGGGGTTCCGGGGAGCTGTTTTTT
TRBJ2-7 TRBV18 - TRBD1 CASSRGTGGDEQYF TGTGCCAGCTCGAGAGGGACAGGGGGGGACGAGCAGTACTTC
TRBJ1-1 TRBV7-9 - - CASSLVEAPNTEAFF TGTGCCAGCAGCTTAGTTGAGGCACCCAACACTGAAGCTTTCTTT
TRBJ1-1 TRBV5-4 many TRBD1 CASSEPGGMNTEAFF TGTGCCAGCAGCGAGCCAGGGGGGATGAACACTGAAGCTTTCTTT
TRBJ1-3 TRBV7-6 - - CASSLEGGRGNTIYF TGTGCCAGCAGCTTAGAGGGGGGGCGCGGAAACACCATATATTTT
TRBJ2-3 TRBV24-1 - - CATSDNRDIPDTQYF TGTGCCACCAGTGATAACAGGGATATCCCAGATACGCAGTATTTT
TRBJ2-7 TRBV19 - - CASSIQASSYEQYF TGTGCCAGTAGTATTCAGGCCAGTTCCTACGAGCAGTACTTC
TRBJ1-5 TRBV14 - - CASSQDPRQPQHF TGTGCCAGCAGCCAAGATCCGCGTCAGCCCCAGCATTTT
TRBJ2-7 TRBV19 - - CASTGRGGSYEQYF TGTGCCAGTACCGGAAGGGGGGGTTCCTACGAGCAGTACTTC
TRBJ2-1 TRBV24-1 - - CATSESGISEQFF TGTGCCACCAGTGAAAGCGGAATTTCTGAGCAGTTCTTC
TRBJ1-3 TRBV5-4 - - CASSLEHMGNTIYF TGTGCCAGCAGCTTGGAACACATGGGAAACACCATATATTTT
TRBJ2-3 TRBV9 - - CASSSDRFPNTQYF TGTGCCAGCAGCAGTGACAGGTTTCCAAATACGCAGTATTTT
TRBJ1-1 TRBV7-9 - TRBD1 CASSSIRDRGYKAFF TGTGCCAGCAGCTCCATCAGGGACAGGGGATATAAAGCTTTCTTT
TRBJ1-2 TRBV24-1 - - CATSDLGRGNGNGYTF TGTGCCACCAGTGATTTAGGGCGGGGAAACGGTAATGGCTACACCTTC
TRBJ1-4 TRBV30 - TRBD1 CAWRRKTGSANEKLFF TGTGCCTGGAGACGTAAGACAGGGTCAGCTAATGAAAAACTGTTTTTT
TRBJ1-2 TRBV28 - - CASSSTRTGNYGYTF TGTGCCAGCAGTTCAACTCGGACGGGAAACTATGGCTACACCTTC
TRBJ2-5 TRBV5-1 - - CASSLAPGGPETQYF TGCGCCAGCAGCTTGGCCCCTGGAGGGCCGGAGACCCAGTACTTC
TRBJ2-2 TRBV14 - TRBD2 CASSQYGGSTGELFF TGTGCCAGCAGCCAATACGGGGGGTCCACCGGGGAGCTGTTTTTT
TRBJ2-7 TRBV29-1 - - CSVEWDWSYEQYF TGCAGCGTTGAATGGGACTGGTCCTACGAGCAGTACTTC
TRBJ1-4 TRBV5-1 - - CASSFDSGATNEKLFF TGCGCCAGCAGCTTTGATTCGGGAGCAACTAATGAAAAACTGTTTTTT
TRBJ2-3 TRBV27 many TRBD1 CASSLYGTGGGTDTQYF TGTGCCAGCAGTTTATACGGGACAGGGGGCGGCACAGATACGCAGTATTTT
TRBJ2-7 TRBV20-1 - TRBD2 CSASPSAGAAYEQYF TGCAGTGCTAGTCCCTCGGCGGGAGCAGCCTACGAGCAGTACTTC
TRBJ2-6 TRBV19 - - CASKLQGAGANVLTF TGTGCCAGTAAGTTGCAGGGCGCTGGGGCCAACGTCCTGACTTTC
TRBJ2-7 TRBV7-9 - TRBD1 CASSLVGQGARYEQYF TGTGCCAGCAGCTTAGTAGGACAGGGGGCGCGTTACGAGCAGTACTTC
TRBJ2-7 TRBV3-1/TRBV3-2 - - CASSQARVSYEQYF TGTGCCAGCAGCCAAGCGAGGGTCTCCTACGAGCAGTACTTC
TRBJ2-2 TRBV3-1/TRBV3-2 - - CASSLSSGGGSGELFF TGTGCCAGCAGCCTGTCATCGGGGGGCGGGAGCGGGGAGCTGTTTTTT
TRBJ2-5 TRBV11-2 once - CASSPQGQIRETQYF TGTGCCAGCAGCCCCCAGGGCCAGATTCGAGAGACCCAGTACTTC
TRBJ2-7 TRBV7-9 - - CASSPRAVQDRVEQYF TGTGCCAGCAGCCCCAGGGCGGTTCAGGACCGGGTCGAGCAGTACTTC
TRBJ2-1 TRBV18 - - CASSPKWTDHNEQFF TGTGCCAGCTCACCAAAGTGGACAGACCACAATGAGCAGTTCTTC